This T cell receptor (beta chain) is drawn from a study of cytomegalovirus exposure and HLA in healthy donors. Per the germline V gene, CDR1 is SNHLY and CDR2 is FYNNEI. Trimming pared 6 bases from V and 0 bases from J, leaving 8 bases between. The CDR3 spans 14 residues. 60 Vbeta and 13 Jbeta primers were used in PCR. Data came from immunoSEQ multiplex PCR; TCRdb stores just in-frame clones and leaves some out. The table includes tens of thousands of clones, more than 70% detected once. General study results and limits: In a later analysis, productive TCRs from donors in an Asian-associated ancestry cluster reportedly carried fewer N-insertions than the cohort mean.

Points on this clone: Antigen: not known.

The TCR comes from a male donor in good health and CMV-seropositive. The chain combines TRBV2 with TRBJ2-2; a possible D gene is TRBD2 (5 bases). Sequencing was performed on PBMCs. CDR3 sequence reads: CASRGDPNTGELFF. CDR3 nucleotides: TGTGCCAGCAGGGGAGACCCGAACACCGGGGAGCTGTTTTTT.